Listed here are 10 T cell receptor beta chains from one sample, sequenced in a study of shared clonotypes between healthy human individuals. Some clones are missing from TCRdb's copy, which holds only in-frame ones; the method was immunoSEQ multiplex PCR. The repertoire holds over a million clones, with roughly 96% as singletons. Sequencing was carried out using naive CD4+ T cells sorted from blood. Subset noted: CD45RA+ positively selected. Receptors were obtained from a man aged 25-45 years in good health.

The CDR3 region is CASSPQSGLTYNEQFF. The DNA for the CDR3 is TGTGCCAGCTCACCTCAATCGGGACTAACCTACAATGAGCAGTTCTTC. The V call is TRBV18, the J call TRBJ2-1, with 7 bases lining up with TRBD2. The CDR3 consists of 16 residues. V shed 3 bases, J shed 2 bases, and the junction held 7 bases outside the gene matches. The germline V gene has CDR1 KGHSH and CDR2 LQKENI.

This chain joins TRBV30 and TRBJ1-5, with D unclear. The CDR3 runs 13 residues. V lost 3 bases to trimming and J lost 4 bases, with 10 bases between them. Germline CDR1 is GTSNPN and CDR2 is SVGIG (reference sequence). The CDR3 coding sequence is TGTGCCTGGAGGGGTGATGGGAATCAGCCCCAGCATTTT. Translated: CAWRGDGNQPQHF.

This sequence joins TRBV5-1 and TRBJ2-2; D is uncertain. The CDR3 length is 17 residues. V was trimmed by 6 bases and J by 7 bases, leaving 25 bases between them. Germline V lookup: CDR1 SGHRS, CDR2 YFSETQ. The CDR3 region is CASTPTIRVGSGGELFF. The CDR3, as DNA: TGCGCCAGCACCCCGACGATTAGGGTTGGTTCTGGCGGGGAGCTGTTTTTT. The complete variable domain, with remaining parts taken from reference TRBV5-1 and TRBJ2-2, reads KAGVTQTPRYLIKTRGQQVTLSCSPISGHRSVSWYQQTPGQGLQFLFEYFSETQRNKGNFPGRFSGRQFSNSRSEMNVSTLELGDSALYLCASTPTIRVGSGGELFFGEGSRLTVL.

V usage is TRBV5-6 and J usage is TRBJ1-2, with D unclear. The germline V gene encodes CDR1 SGHDT and CDR2 YYEEEE. The CDR3 is 11 amino acids. V was clipped by 3 bases and J by 4 bases, with 4 bases between them. The CDR3: CASSSAYGYTF. CDR3 DNA sequence: TGTGCCAGCAGCTCCGCCTATGGCTACACCTTC.

This chain joins TRBV7-9 and TRBJ2-7; TRBD1 matches 7 bases. CDR1 is SEHNR and CDR2 is FQNEAQ in the germline V gene (reference sequence). The CDR3 is made up of 16 amino acids. The V gene end was trimmed by 5 bases and the J gene end by 3 bases; junction bases not matched to a gene: 13. The CDR3 region has the DNA TGTGCCAGCAGCGGAGACAGGGAAGGGGAGCTCTACGAGCAGTACTTC. It codes for CASSGDREGELYEQYF.

The V call is TRBV6-1, the J call TRBJ2-7, with 9 bases lining up with TRBD2. The germline CDR1 and CDR2 sequences are MNHNS and SASEGT. The length of the CDR3 is 15 residues. V dropped 9 bases and J dropped 3; count of bases not matched to a gene: 12. As DNA, the CDR3 is TGTGCCAGTATATCGTCCGGGACTAGCTACTACGAGCAGTACTTC. Amino acids: CASISSGTSYYEQYF.

The rearrangement joins TRBV7-3 to TRBJ2-1, with D unclear. CDR1 SGHTA and CDR2 FQGTGA come from the germline V gene. The CDR3 has 13 residues. The ends were cut back, 5 bases at V and 5 bases at J, with 10 bases in the middle. The CDR3 loop reads CASSNGPDNEQFF. The CDR3 DNA reads TGTGCCAGCAGCAACGGACCAGACAATGAGCAGTTCTTC.

The V call is TRBV18, the J call TRBJ2-2; tentative D call: TRBD2 (5 bases). This CDR3 is 15 amino acids long. Germline CDR1 reads KGHSH; CDR2 reads LQKENI. With 6 bases removed from V and 0 bases from J, the gap between germline ends came to 11 bases. The CDR3 here is CASSLVASNTGELFF. DNA for the CDR3: TGTGCCAGCTCGCTAGTAGCGTCGAACACCGGGGAGCTGTTTTTT.

The rearrangement uses TRBV6-6 and TRBJ1-5; the D is unclear. The CDR3 covers 13 residues. Germline-derived CDR1 and CDR2 are MNHNY and SVGAGI (reference sequence). The V end lost 4 bases, the J end lost 3 bases, and 7 bases lay between the germline ends. The CDR3 here is CASSFGLNQPQHF. The CDR3 DNA reads as TGTGCCAGCAGTTTTGGTCTCAATCAGCCCCAGCATTTT.

This chain joins TRBV19 and TRBJ2-1, with TRBD2 identical over 11 bases. After removal of 5 bases from V and 4 bases from J, the junction contained 4 bases not matched to a gene. CDR1 is LNHDA, CDR2 SQIVND, per germline (reference sequence). This CDR3 has 15 residues. CDR3 residues: CASSYGTSGYNEQFF. DNA of the CDR3: TGTGCCAGTAGTTACGGGACTAGCGGTTACAATGAGCAGTTCTTC.